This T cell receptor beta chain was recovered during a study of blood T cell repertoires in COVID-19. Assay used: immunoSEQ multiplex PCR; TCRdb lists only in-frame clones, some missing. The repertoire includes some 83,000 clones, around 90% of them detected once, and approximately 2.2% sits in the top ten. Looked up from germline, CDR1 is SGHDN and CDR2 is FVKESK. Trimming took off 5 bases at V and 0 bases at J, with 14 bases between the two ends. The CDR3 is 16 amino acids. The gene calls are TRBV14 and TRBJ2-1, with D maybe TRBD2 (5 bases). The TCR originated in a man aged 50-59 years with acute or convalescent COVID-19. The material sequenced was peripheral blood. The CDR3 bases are TGTGCCAGCAGCGGACTGGGCCCCGGCTCCTACAATGAGCAGTTCTTC. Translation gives CASSGLGPGSYNEQFF.